This TCR beta chain was identified during a study of blood T cells in healthy people across ages (dated by TCRdb to between 2014 and 2016). About the study as a whole: In model experiments, roughly one uniquely barcoded TCR beta cDNA molecule per two T cells was captured by template switching. Age-related changes in TCR beta repertoire diversity were measured in the study by deep sequencing normalized with unique cDNA molecular identifiers. Four age groups were formed from the donors: young (average around 15 years), middle-aged (around 40), aged (around 62) and long-lived (about 75). Two additional independent replicas of 1 million unique cDNA reads from the same blood draw were analyzed for two donors (one aged 18 to 30 and one aged 80 or older). Study-level results and caveats: Observed TCR beta diversity per million T cells fell roughly linearly with age, and a significant reduction was already apparent by age around 44. Because donor CMV infection status was unknown, age-related changes in expanded clonotypes were potentially confounded. Conclusive comparison of naive and antigen-experienced compartments was prevented by the profiling of bulk unsorted PBMCs. Estimates of total diversity based on one million sequenced T cells were considered lower bounds and underestimates. The percentage of naive T cells measured by flow cytometry correlated strongly with observed TCR beta diversity. Compared with the aged group, the long-lived group had more naive CD4+ T cells, fewer expanded clones and increased TCR diversity, a pattern suggesting age selection.

The roughly 39 donors, aged about 6 to 100 years, were systemically healthy Caucasian individuals from Russia. Roughly 10 milliliters of peripheral blood were drawn from each donor into EDTA-treated Vacutainer tubes. Ficoll-Paque density-gradient centrifugation was used to isolate PBMCs, with at least 6.5 million per sample. Total RNA was extracted from PBMCs with Trizol reagent, with at least 5.5 micrograms obtained per sample. For every donor, an aliquot of PBMCs went through flow cytometry to measure the percentages of naive CD45RAhigh/CD27high T cells. Receptor amplification or capture employed 5' RACE. The sample was run on an Illumina HiSeq 2500. The second PCR ran for about 7 to 11 cycles and used a J-beta primer mix along with a sample-barcoded 5' primer. A unique molecular identifier was introduced onto each TCR beta cDNA molecule by a template-switch 5' adaptor carrying 12 random nucleotides. Each sample yielded at least 2.5 million CDR3-containing paired-end reads. The Mint cDNA synthesis kit, primed by a TRBC-specific oligonucleotide, was used to synthesize first-strand cDNA from all RNA. Following uracil-DNA glycosylase treatment, all cDNA underwent a first 18-cycle PCR with the universal primers M1SS and BC2_uni_R. The authors' pipeline ran thus. For normalization, 1 million high-quality reads, each with a distinct molecular identifier, were randomly selected from each sample. Reads with shared molecular identifiers were discarded instead of being binned into consensus sequences. CDR3 identification, clonotype clustering and error correction used MiTCR with a Q25 quality threshold and the strictest error-elimination algorithm. A nonparametric unseen species model with Euler transformation was used to estimate lower-bound total TCR beta diversity. TCRdb took the public reads, trimmed them with fastp at Q25, ran MiXCR for clone calling and kept in-frame beta chains. Every entry covers one CDR3 protein and lists the most common genes and DNA from its rows. These V and J calls derive from TCRdb rather than the authors' analysis. The sample table records about 570,000 distinct CDR3 sequences; over 25% of these occur just once. 3% to 4% of the sample is taken by the ten largest.

Reading from cysteine to phenylalanine, the CDR3 counts 12 amino acids. This entry keeps only the CDR3 DNA: 36 bases, framed from base 1. The trim is 11 bases for V and 6 bases for J, with a gap of 14 bases between the germline ends. From a lookup of the germline V gene (reference sequence), CDR1 and CDR2 are SEHNR and FQNEAQ. Worth noting for this clonotype: Its antigen specificity is not known. Base qualities are not at hand, and no much larger clone is one base apart.

The sample also formed part of further work on T cells of mothers and their children. As the second publication notes: The donors were nine systemically healthy Caucasian individuals, made up of three mothers and their six children. cDNA synthesis consumed the entire amount of extracted RNA, loaded at around 1.4 ug RNA in each 15 ul reaction. In the second PCR, sample barcodes and 2-4 random nucleotides were introduced via the M1S primer. Over 9.5 million TCR beta CDR3 reads were obtained for each mother, and approximately 3 million reads were obtained for each child. In both related and unrelated pairs, thymic selection shapes the output of TCR recombination in a similar way, with inherited differences having only a minor effect. Normalized repertoire overlap in related mother-child pairs was always slightly higher than in unrelated mother-child pairs, but the difference was never significant. No persistent microchimeric T cell clones were detected, at a sensitivity of roughly 100 clones per million clonotypes. Deep NGS was used in the study to compare the TCR beta repertoires of mothers and children and to look for features that separate related mother-child pairs from unrelated individuals. On average, the children were approximately 12 +/- 4 years old, while the mothers were about 37 +/- 4 years old. Libraries were sequenced on Illumina HiSeq 2000 with 100+100 nt paired-end reads after adapter ligation with NEBNext reagents. To prevent cross-contamination, the mother and child libraries were prepared one month apart and sequenced in separate runs. For each donor, between about 450,000 and 2,300,000 distinct TCR beta clonotypes were identified. Naive TCR beta clonotypes were estimated from low-frequency clonotypes matched to each donor's FACS-determined naive share, without sorting.

The sequencing input was blood. This sequence originates from a boy between 2 and 15 years old in good health. The rearranged segments are TRBV7-9 and TRBJ2-1; the D gene lacks a confident call. The CDR3: CAGDTLFNEQFF. The DNA is TGTGCCGGAGACACCCTATTCAATGAGCAGTTCTTC.